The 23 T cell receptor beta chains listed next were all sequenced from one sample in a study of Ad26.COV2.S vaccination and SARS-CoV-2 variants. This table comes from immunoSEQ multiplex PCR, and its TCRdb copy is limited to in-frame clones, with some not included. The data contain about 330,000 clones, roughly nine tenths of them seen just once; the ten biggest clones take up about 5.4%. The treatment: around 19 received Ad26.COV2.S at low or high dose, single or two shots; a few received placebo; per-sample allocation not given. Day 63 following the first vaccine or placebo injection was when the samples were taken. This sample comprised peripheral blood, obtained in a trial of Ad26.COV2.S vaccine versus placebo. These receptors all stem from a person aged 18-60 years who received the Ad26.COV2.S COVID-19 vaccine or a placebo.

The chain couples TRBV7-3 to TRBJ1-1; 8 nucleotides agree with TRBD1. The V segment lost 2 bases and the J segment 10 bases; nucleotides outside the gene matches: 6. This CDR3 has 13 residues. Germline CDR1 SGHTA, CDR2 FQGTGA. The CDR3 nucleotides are TGTGCCAGCAGCTTAGACAGGGGAGGGGGAGCTTTCTTT. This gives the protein CASSLDRGGGAFF.

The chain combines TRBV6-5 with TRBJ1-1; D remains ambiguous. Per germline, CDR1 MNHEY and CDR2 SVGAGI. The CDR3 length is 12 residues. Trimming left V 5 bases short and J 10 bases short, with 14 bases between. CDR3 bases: TGTGCCAGCAGTAAGGGAGATCTAGTAGCTTTCTTT. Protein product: CASSKGDLVAFF.

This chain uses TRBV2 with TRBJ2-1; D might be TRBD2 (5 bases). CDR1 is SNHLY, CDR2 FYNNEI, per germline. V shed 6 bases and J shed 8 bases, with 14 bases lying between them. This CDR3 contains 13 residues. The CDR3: CASRKGAADEQFF. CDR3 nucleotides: TGTGCCAGCAGGAAAGGAGCGGCCGATGAGCAGTTCTTC. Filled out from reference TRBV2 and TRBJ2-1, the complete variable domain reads EPEVTQTPSHQVTQMGQEVILRCVPISNHLYFYWYRQILGQKVEFLVSFYNNEISEKSEIFDDQFSVERPDGSNFTLKIRSTKLEDSAMYFCASRKGAADEQFFGPGTRLTVL.

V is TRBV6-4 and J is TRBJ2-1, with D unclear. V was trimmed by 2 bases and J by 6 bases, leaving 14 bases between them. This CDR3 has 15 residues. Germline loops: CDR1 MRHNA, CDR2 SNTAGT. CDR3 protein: CASSDDHSLSNEQFF. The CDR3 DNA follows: TGTGCCAGCAGTGACGACCATAGTCTCTCCAATGAGCAGTTCTTC.

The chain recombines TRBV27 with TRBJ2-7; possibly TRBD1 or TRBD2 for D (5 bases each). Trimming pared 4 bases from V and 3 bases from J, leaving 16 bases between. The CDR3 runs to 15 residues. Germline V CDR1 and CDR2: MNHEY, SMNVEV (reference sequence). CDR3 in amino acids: CASSSGRTGFYEQYF. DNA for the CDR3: TGTGCCAGCAGTTCGGGGAGAACAGGTTTCTACGAGCAGTACTTC.

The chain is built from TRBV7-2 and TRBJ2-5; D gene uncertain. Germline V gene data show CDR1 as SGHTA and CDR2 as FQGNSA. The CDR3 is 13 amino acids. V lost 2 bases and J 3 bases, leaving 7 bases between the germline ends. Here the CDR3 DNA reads TGTGCCAGCAGCTTATGGGAAAAAGAGACCCAGTACTTC. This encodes CASSLWEKETQYF.

Written as DNA, the CDR3 is TGTGCCACCAGAGGACAGGGGTACGAAGCTTTCTTT. Translated, it gives CATRGQGYEAFF. The chain joins TRBV15 to TRBJ1-1; 9 nucleotides agree with TRBD1. Trimming removed 6 bases from V and 8 bases from J; junction bases left unmatched: 4. Germline lookup yields CDR1 LNHNV and CDR2 YYDKDF (reference sequence). CDR3 length: 12 amino acids.

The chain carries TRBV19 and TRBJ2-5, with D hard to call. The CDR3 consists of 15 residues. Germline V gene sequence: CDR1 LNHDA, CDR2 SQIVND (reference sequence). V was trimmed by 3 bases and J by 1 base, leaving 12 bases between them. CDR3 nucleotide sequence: TGTGCCAGTAGTATTCCGGGCTCCCTCCAAGAGACCCAGTACTTC. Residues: CASSIPGSLQETQYF.

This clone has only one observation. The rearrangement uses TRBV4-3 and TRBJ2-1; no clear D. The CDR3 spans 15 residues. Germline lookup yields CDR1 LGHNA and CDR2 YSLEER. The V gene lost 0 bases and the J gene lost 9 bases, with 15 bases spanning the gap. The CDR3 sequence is CASSQERAGTTEQFF. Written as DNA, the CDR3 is TGCGCCAGCAGCCAAGAAAGGGCTGGAACAACTGAGCAGTTCTTC.

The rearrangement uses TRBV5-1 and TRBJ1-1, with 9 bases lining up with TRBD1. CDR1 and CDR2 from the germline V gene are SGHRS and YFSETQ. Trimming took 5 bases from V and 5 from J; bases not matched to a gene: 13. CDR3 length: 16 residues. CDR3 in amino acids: CASSSTPQGARTEAFF. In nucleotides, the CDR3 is TGCGCCAGCAGTTCGACACCACAGGGGGCGCGGACTGAAGCTTTCTTT.

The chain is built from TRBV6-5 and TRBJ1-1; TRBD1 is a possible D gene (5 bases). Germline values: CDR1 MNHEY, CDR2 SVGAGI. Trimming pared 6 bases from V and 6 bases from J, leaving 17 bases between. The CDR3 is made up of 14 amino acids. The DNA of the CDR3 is TGTGCCAGCAGGGAGCTTGGGGGTAGCCCTGAAGCTTTCTTT. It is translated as CASRELGGSPEAFF.

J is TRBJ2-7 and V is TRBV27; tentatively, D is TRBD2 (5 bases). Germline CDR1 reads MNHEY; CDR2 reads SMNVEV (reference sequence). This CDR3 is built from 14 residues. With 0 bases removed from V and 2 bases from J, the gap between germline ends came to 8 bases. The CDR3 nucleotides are TGTGCCAGCAGTTTATCGAGGACTGCCTACGAGCAGTACTTC. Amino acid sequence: CASSLSRTAYEQYF.

Here the CDR3 reads CARLQMSGSKFF. The CDR3 DNA sequence: TGTGCCAGGCTGCAGATGAGCGGGAGTAAGTTCTTC. The rearrangement uses TRBV30 and TRBJ2-1; TRBD2 agrees at 8 bases. Germline CDR1 is GTSNPN and CDR2 is SVGIG (reference sequence). The V gene end was trimmed by 8 bases and the J gene end by 14 bases; junction bases not matched to a gene: 14. The CDR3 consists of 12 residues. Using reference TRBV30 and TRBJ2-1 for the parts outside the CDR3, the full variable domain is SQTIHQWPATLVQPVGSPLSLECTVEGTSNPNLYWYRQAAGRGLQLLFYSVGIGQISSEVPQNLSASRPQDRQFILSSKKLLLSDSGFYLCARLQMSGSKFFGPGTRLTVL.

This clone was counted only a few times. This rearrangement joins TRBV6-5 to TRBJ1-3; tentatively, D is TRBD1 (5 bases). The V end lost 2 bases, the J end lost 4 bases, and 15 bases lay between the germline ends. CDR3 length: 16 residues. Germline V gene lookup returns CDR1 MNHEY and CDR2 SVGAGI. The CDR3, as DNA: TGTGCCAGCAGTTACACAGGTCTAACGCTCGGAAACACCATATATTTT. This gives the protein CASSYTGLTLGNTIYF.

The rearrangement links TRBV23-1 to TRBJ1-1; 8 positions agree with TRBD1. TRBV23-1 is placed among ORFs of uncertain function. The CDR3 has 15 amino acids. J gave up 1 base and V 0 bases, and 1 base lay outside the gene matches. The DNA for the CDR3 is TGCGCCAGCAGTCAATCAGGGACAGGGAACACTGAAGCTTTCTTT. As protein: CASSQSGTGNTEAFF.

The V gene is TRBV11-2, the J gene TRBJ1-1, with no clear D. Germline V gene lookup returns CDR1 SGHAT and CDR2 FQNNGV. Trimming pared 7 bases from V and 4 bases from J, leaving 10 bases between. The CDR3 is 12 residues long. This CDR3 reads CASKGFRTEAFF. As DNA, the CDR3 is TGTGCCAGCAAAGGTTTCCGCACTGAAGCTTTCTTT.

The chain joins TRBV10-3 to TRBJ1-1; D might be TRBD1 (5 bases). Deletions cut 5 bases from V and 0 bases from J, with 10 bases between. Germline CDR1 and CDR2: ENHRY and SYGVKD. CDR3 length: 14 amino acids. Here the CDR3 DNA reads TGTGCCATCAGTCCCGGGGCCTTGAACACTGAAGCTTTCTTT. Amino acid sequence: CAISPGALNTEAFF.

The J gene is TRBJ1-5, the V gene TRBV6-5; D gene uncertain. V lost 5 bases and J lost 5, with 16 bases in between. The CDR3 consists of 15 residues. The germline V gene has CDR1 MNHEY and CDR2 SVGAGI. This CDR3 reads CASSNLNTLDQPQHF. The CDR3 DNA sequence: TGTGCCAGCAGTAATCTCAACACACTCGATCAGCCCCAGCATTTT.

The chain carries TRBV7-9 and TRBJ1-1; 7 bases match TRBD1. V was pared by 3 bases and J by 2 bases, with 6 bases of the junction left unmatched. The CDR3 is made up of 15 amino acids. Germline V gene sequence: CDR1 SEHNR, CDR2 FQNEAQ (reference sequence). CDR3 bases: TGTGCCAGCAGCTTTGAGACAGGGTTAAACACTGAAGCTTTCTTT. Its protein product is CASSFETGLNTEAFF.

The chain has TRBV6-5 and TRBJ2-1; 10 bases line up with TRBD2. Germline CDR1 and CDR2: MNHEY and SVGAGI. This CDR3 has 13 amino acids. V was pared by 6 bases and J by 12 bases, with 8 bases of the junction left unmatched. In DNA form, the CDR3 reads TGTGCCAGCAGAACCAGCGGGGGGGATGCGCAGTTCTTC. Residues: CASRTSGGDAQFF.

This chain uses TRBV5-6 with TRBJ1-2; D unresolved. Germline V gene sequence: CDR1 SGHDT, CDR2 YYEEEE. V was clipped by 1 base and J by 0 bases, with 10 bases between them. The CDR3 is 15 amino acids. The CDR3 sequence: CASSLLSGTNYGYTF. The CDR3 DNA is TGTGCCAGCAGCTTGTTGAGCGGAACTAACTATGGCTACACCTTC.

The CDR3 is CATSGVGSYNSPLHF. The CDR3 DNA reads as TGTGCCACCAGCGGCGTTGGGTCCTATAATTCACCCCTCCACTTT. The chain combines TRBV15 with TRBJ1-6, with D hard to call. This CDR3 contains 15 residues. CDR1 is LNHNV and CDR2 is YYDKDF in the germline V gene (reference sequence). Between the trimmed V and J ends, which lost 5 bases and 1 base, there was a span of 9 bases.

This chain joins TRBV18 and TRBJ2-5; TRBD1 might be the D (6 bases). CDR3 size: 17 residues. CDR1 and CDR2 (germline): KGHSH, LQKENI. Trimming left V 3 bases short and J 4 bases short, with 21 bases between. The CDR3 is CASSPRKGGVFGETQYF. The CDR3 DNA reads TGTGCCAGCTCACCCAGAAAAGGGGGAGTTTTCGGAGAGACCCAGTACTTC.